These T cell receptor beta chains were read from a single sample in a study of Ad26.COV2.S vaccination and SARS-CoV-2 variants. Measured with immunoSEQ multiplex PCR; TCRdb has only the in-frame clones, and not every one. The sample consists of about 440,000 clones, around nine tenths of them appearing once. Sequencing was performed on peripheral blood, taken in a trial of Ad26.COV2.S vaccine versus placebo. The origin of the receptors is a person between 18 and 65 years old who received the Ad26.COV2.S COVID-19 vaccine or a placebo. The CDR3 runs from the conserved cysteine through the conserved F or W. D genes are given only for firm matches. Clone size is stated in some rows and not others, as once, few, many or a class when expanded.

j_call d_call v_call clone_size cdr3_nt cdr3_aa
TRBJ2-7 TRBD2 TRBV7-2 NA TGTGCCAGCAGCCGGGCTAGCGGAGCTAGCTCCTACGAGCAGTACTTC CASSRASGASSYEQYF
TRBJ2-1 NA TRBV29-1 NA TGCAGCGCCGCCGTCCCCAGCGGGTTTTACAATGAGCAGTTCTTC CSAAVPSGFYNEQFF
TRBJ1-2 NA TRBV28 NA TGTGCCAGCACCTTGGGGCAGAACTATGGCTACACCTTC CASTLGQNYGYTF
TRBJ2-7 NA TRBV21-1 NA TGTGCCAGCAGCAAAGGGGGGTCGGAAGCGCCCTGTGGGCAGTACTTC CASSKGGSEAPCGQYF
TRBJ2-2 NA TRBV28 NA TGTGCCAGCAATTCCCCTCGGGGTACCTCCACCGGGGAGCTGTTTTTT CASNSPRGTSTGELFF
TRBJ2-2 NA TRBV7-8 NA TGTGCCAGCAGTGGCGGAGATCTGCACACCGGGGAGCTGTTTTTT CASSGGDLHTGELFF
TRBJ1-6 TRBD1 TRBV9 NA TGTGCCAGCAGCGGAGGGACAGCCTATAATTCACCCCTCCACTTT CASSGGTAYNSPLHF
TRBJ2-1 NA TRBV24-1 NA TGTGCCACCAGTGATTCGGACTTGGTGGGCAATGAGCAGTTCTTC CATSDSDLVGNEQFF
TRBJ1-2 NA TRBV28 NA TGTGCCAGCAGTTTCGCACAGTTTTGGGGCTACACCTTC CASSFAQFWGYTF
TRBJ2-1 TRBD1 TRBV9 NA TGTGCCAGCAGCGCCACGGACAGGCCACCAATTCTGTTCTTC CASSATDRPPILFF
TRBJ1-6 TRBD1 TRBV28 NA TGTGCCAGTAGGGACAGCAATTCACCCCTCCACTTT CASRDSNSPLHF
TRBJ2-1 TRBD2 TRBV9 NA TGTGCCAGCAGCGTAGTTAGCGGGAGGGCCGATGAGCAGTTCTTC CASSVVSGRADEQFF
TRBJ2-7 NA TRBV9 NA TGTGCCAGCAGTCACCCCGCCGGGGGAAGTTACGAGCAGTACTTC CASSHPAGGSYEQYF
TRBJ2-7 TRBD1 TRBV5-1 NA TGCGCCAGCAGCTTGGGAGGGACAGTCTCCTACGAGCAGTACTTC CASSLGGTVSYEQYF
TRBJ2-2 NA TRBV14 NA TGTGCCAGCAGCCCTTACACCGGGGAGCTGTTTTTT CASSPYTGELFF
TRBJ2-4 NA TRBV5-6 NA TGTGCCAGCAGCTTGGGGAGTGTCGGAGGGCTAGCCAAAAACATTCAGTACTTC CASSLGSVGGLAKNIQYF
TRBJ2-7 NA TRBV5-1 NA TGCGCCAGCAGCTTGGCGGGAACCCAAAACTACGAGCAGTACTTC CASSLAGTQNYEQYF
TRBJ1-1 NA TRBV7-2 NA TGTGCCAGCAGCTTAGGGAAGGGGGTGGGGGAGAACACTGAAGCTTTCTTT CASSLGKGVGENTEAFF
TRBJ1-1 NA TRBV30 once TGTGCCTGGAGTGTACGGGTAGCCACTGAAGCTTTCTTT CAWSVRVATEAFF
TRBJ2-5 NA TRBV15 NA TGTGCCACCGCGCTGACAGCGCACGTCGAGACCCAGTACTTC CATALTAHVETQYF
TRBJ2-3 NA TRBV7-6 NA TGTGCCAGCAGCTGGCCCCCTAGCGCCCCCACTAGCACAGATACGCAGTATTTT CASSWPPSAPTSTDTQYF
TRBJ1-2 TRBD1 TRBV19 once TGTGCCAGTAGTATGGCAGGGGGCGCCAGGGGCTACACCTTC CASSMAGGARGYTF
TRBJ1-1 TRBD1 TRBV27 NA TGTGCCAGCACCCACAGGGGAGTGAACACTGAAGCTTTCTTT CASTHRGVNTEAFF
TRBJ2-3 TRBD2 TRBV30 NA TGTGCCTGGAAAATTGCGGGCGGGGGGGCAGATACGCAGTATTTT CAWKIAGGGADTQYF
TRBJ1-1 TRBD1 TRBV4-1 NA TGCGCCAGCACAGACAGGGTCGGTTTGAACACTGAAGCTTTCTTT CASTDRVGLNTEAFF
TRBJ2-1 NA TRBV5-1 NA TGCGCCAGCAGCTTGATATTCGGTGAGCAGTTCTTC CASSLIFGEQFF
TRBJ2-7 NA TRBV10-3 NA TGTGCCATCGGGGACAACTCCTACGAGCAGTACTTC CAIGDNSYEQYF
TRBJ2-4 NA TRBV9 NA TGTGCCAGCAGCGTAACCCCCAGCCCGGCGGACATTCAGTACTTC CASSVTPSPADIQYF
TRBJ1-3 NA TRBV4-2 NA TGTGCCAGCAGCCAAGAGGATTCTAGGGCAGGGGTCGGAAACACCATATATTTT CASSQEDSRAGVGNTIYF
TRBJ1-2 NA TRBV29-1 NA TGCAGCGTTGAAACAATTAACTATGGCTACACCTTC CSVETINYGYTF
TRBJ2-1 NA TRBV24-1 NA TGTGCCACCAAGGAACGAGGCGACAATGAGCAGTTCTTC CATKERGDNEQFF
TRBJ2-7 TRBD2 TRBV19 NA TGTGCCAGTAGACCTACGTGGAGTAGCGGGAGTACGTACGAGCAGTACTTC CASRPTWSSGSTYEQYF
TRBJ1-1 NA TRBV30 few TGTGCCTGGAGTCGGGTCAACACTGAAGCTTTCTTT CAWSRVNTEAFF
TRBJ1-2 TRBD1 TRBV19 once TGTGCCAGTAGTACAGGGGGCGCTTATGGCTACACCTTC CASSTGGAYGYTF
TRBJ2-1 NA TRBV11-3 NA TGTGCCAGCAGCCAAGGTCAATCCTACAATGAGCAGTTCTTC CASSQGQSYNEQFF
TRBJ1-2 NA TRBV25-1 NA TGTGCCAGCAGTGACAGGGGCTATGGCTACACCTTC CASSDRGYGYTF
TRBJ2-3 NA TRBV7-6 NA TGTGCCAGCGGGGGCCTCCCTCTCACAGATACGCAGTATTTT CASGGLPLTDTQYF
TRBJ1-4 TRBD1 TRBV5-5 NA TGTGCCAGCAGGCCGGGACAGGGGGGAGCAACTAATGAAAAACTGTTTTTT CASRPGQGGATNEKLFF
TRBJ1-1 NA TRBV28 NA TGTGCCAGCAGTTTTCTCGACACTGAAGCTTTCTTT CASSFLDTEAFF
TRBJ1-4 NA TRBV28 NA TGTGCCAGCAGTCCCCGGGGCCTGGGAAAACTGTTTTTT CASSPRGLGKLFF